This paragraph covers one T cell receptor (beta chain) sequence. As yet, its antigen is unknown. TCRdb processed the 5' RACE reads again and assigns one entry to each CDR3 protein, with no DNA. The sample has under 200,000 distinct CDR3 sequences, and its top ten clones hold less than 20%. This specimen comes from a study of T cells expressing NK-cell markers. CDR1 and CDR2 from the germline V gene are LGHDT and YNNKEL (reference sequence). This CDR3 spans 14 amino acids. Regarding the study as a whole: Whether expanded NKG2C+ T cell clones were HCMV specific stayed uncertain.

This sequence originates from a woman between 18 and 75 years old in good health. This rearrangement joins TRBV3-1 to TRBJ2-5; the TRBD2 assignment by TCRdb is unverifiable without DNA. Sequencing used blood T cells: a sorted CD56 or NKG2C T cell subset, CD4+ or CD8+ T cells, or bulk PBMC T cells (not recorded which). CDR3 in amino acids: CASSLRTLEETQYF.